This is a list of T cell receptor beta chains from one sample in a study of T cells in Graves' hyperthyroidism and ophthalmopathy. TCRdb reanalysed the multiplex PCR reads using MiXCR and keeps one entry per CDR3 protein. Here the sample spans a few hundred thousand distinct CDR3 sequences, around 14% being singletons. The sequencing sample was made of blood. The receptor source for this set is a woman younger than 45 with Graves' hyperthyroidism. Both conserved end residues are part of each CDR3. The D gene is left open where the match is weak. The listing skips clone size in some rows; elsewhere it reads once, few, many or a size class.

D gene,clone size,J gene,CDR3 length,V gene,CDR3 protein,CDR3 DNA
.,few,TRBJ1-2,14,TRBV5-1,CASRIMVGVGGYTF,TGCGCCAGCAGAATCATGGTAGGGGTAGGTGGCTACACCTTC
.,.,TRBJ1-3,18,TRBV6-2/TRBV6-3,CASSPNNSPTGSGNTIYF,TGTGCCAGCAGTCCCAATAATTCGCCCACGGGCTCTGGAAACACCATATATTTT
.,many,TRBJ2-7,10,TRBV20-1,CSAGNYEQYF,TGCAGTGCTGGGAATTACGAGCAGTACTTC
.,few,TRBJ2-7,14,TRBV27,CASSPRGVNYEQYF,TGTGCCAGCAGCCCGAGGGGGGTGAACTACGAGCAGTACTTC
.,.,TRBJ2-3,17,TRBV6-1,CASSLTNPSISTHTQYF,TGTGCCAGCAGTTTGACAAACCCTTCGATCTCCACACATACGCAGTATTTT
TRBD1,few,TRBJ2-1,15,TRBV12-3/TRBV12-4,CASSLGPGTGNEQFF,TGTGCCAGCAGTTTAGGTCCCGGGACAGGGAATGAGCAGTTCTTC
TRBD1,.,TRBJ2-7,14,TRBV6-5,CASSYGQGAYEQYF,TGTGCCAGCAGTTACGGACAGGGAGCGTACGAGCAGTACTTC
.,.,TRBJ1-5,13,TRBV5-5,CASSPRVNQPQHF,TGTGCCAGCAGCCCGAGGGTAAATCAGCCCCAGCATTTT
.,.,TRBJ1-6,16,TRBV20-1,CSARDVEASYNSPLHF,TGCAGTGCTAGAGATGTCGAAGCCTCCTATAATTCACCCCTCCACTTT
.,.,TRBJ1-4,15,TRBV4-1,CASSQAPGADEKLFF,TGCGCCAGCAGCCAAGCCCCAGGGGCAGATGAAAAACTGTTTTTT
.,.,TRBJ1-2,11,TRBV2,CASPRQYGYTF,TGTGCCAGCCCGCGGCAGTATGGCTACACCTTC
TRBD2,.,TRBJ2-7,17,TRBV7-2,CASSSGLAGGPWYEQYF,TGTGCCAGCAGCTCGGGACTAGCGGGAGGGCCTTGGTACGAGCAGTACTTC
TRBD2,many,TRBJ2-3,20,TRBV11-2,CASSHPKAHWREVQTDTQYF,TGTGCCAGCAGCCACCCAAAAGCCCACTGGCGGGAGGTTCAAACAGATACGCAGTATTTT
TRBD1,few,TRBJ2-3,15,TRBV6-2/TRBV6-3,CATPGFRGRTDTQYF,TGCGCCACTCCGGGGTTCAGGGGGCGCACAGATACGCAGTATTTT
TRBD2,many,TRBJ2-1,17,TRBV5-1,CASSLVAAGGPYNEQFF,TGCGCCAGCAGCTTGGTGGCAGCGGGAGGCCCCTACAATGAGCAGTTCTTC
TRBD2,.,TRBJ2-1,15,TRBV20-1,CSADPSGSSYNEQFF,TGCAGTGCAGATCCTAGCGGGAGCTCCTACAATGAGCAGTTCTTC
TRBD1,many,TRBJ2-6,15,TRBV11-3,CASKTGDSGANVLTF,TGTGCCAGCAAGACAGGGGACTCTGGGGCCAACGTCCTGACTTTC
TRBD1,few,TRBJ1-2,14,TRBV6-5,CASSSAGTGYGYTF,TGTGCCAGCAGTTCCGCCGGGACAGGCTATGGCTACACCTTC
.,many,TRBJ2-7,12,TRBV2,CASSDELYEQYF,TGTGCCAGCAGTGATGAGCTTTACGAGCAGTACTTC
.,.,TRBJ2-7,14,TRBV6-5,CASSYGTTPYEQYF,TGTGCCAGCAGTTACGGGACAACCCCCTACGAGCAGTACTTC
TRBD2,.,TRBJ2-1,15,TRBV10-3,CAISRLAGGEGEQFF,TGTGCCATCAGTAGACTAGCGGGAGGGGAGGGTGAGCAGTTCTTC
TRBD1,.,TRBJ1-2,18,TRBV4-1,CASSQDGTGSPSNYGYTF,TGTGCCAGCAGCCAAGATGGGACAGGGTCCCCTTCTAACTATGGCTACACCTTC
.,many,TRBJ2-5,13,TRBV3-1,CASSQGLGETQYF,TGTGCCAGCAGCCAAGGACTCGGGGAGACCCAGTACTTC
.,many,TRBJ2-1,17,TRBV3-1,CASSPYPKGQPYNEQFF,TGTGCCAGCAGCCCATACCCCAAGGGTCAACCTTACAATGAGCAGTTCTTC
.,.,TRBJ2-5,13,TRBV6-5,CASSYGSGETQYF,TGTGCCAGCAGTTACGGCTCTGGAGAGACCCAGTACTTC
.,.,TRBJ2-7,14,TRBV3-1,CASSQFTGGDEQYF,TGTGCCAGCAGCCAATTTACAGGGGGGGACGAGCAGTACTTC
.,.,TRBJ1-3,14,TRBV14,CASSPQIPGNTIYF,TGTGCCAGCAGCCCACAGATTCCAGGGAACACCATATATTTT
.,.,TRBJ1-1,13,TRBV30,CAWSPTGAVEAFF,TGTGCCTGGAGTCCCACGGGTGCGGTTGAAGCTTTCTTT
TRBD2,few,TRBJ2-1,16,TRBV7-9,CASSPQGPSGSREQFF,TGTGCCAGCAGCCCCCAGGGGCCCAGCGGGAGCCGGGAGCAGTTCTTC
.,.,TRBJ1-4,11,TRBV27,CASRRNEKLFF,TGTGCCAGCAGGCGGAATGAAAAACTGTTTTTT
.,few,TRBJ2-2,15,TRBV5-1,CASSLAEGDTGELFF,TGCGCCAGCAGCTTGGCCGAGGGGGACACCGGGGAGCTGTTTTTT
.,.,TRBJ2-1,13,TRBV24-1,CATSERSYNEQFF,TGTGCCACCAGTGAGAGGTCCTACAATGAGCAGTTCTTC
TRBD2,few,TRBJ2-1,13,TRBV6-1,CASSSGTRRGQFF,TGTGCCAGCAGTTCCGGGACTAGACGAGGGCAGTTCTTC
.,.,TRBJ2-1,14,TRBV4-2,CASSQFTAYNEQFF,TGTGCCAGCAGCCAATTTACAGCCTACAATGAGCAGTTCTTC
TRBD2,many,TRBJ2-3,15,TRBV7-9,CASSSQREFADTQYF,TGTGCCAGCAGCTCCCAGCGGGAGTTTGCAGATACGCAGTATTTT
.,.,TRBJ1-1,15,TRBV25-1,CASSESGRRDTEAFF,TGTGCCAGCAGTGAGAGTGGGCGGAGGGACACTGAAGCTTTCTTT
.,few,TRBJ1-5,16,TRBV19,CASSIPRINSNQPQHF,TGTGCCAGTAGTATTCCCCGGATCAATAGCAATCAGCCCCAGCATTTT
.,many,TRBJ2-1,14,TRBV20-1,CSASNTGGDNEQFF,TGCAGTGCTAGTAATACAGGGGGGGACAATGAGCAGTTCTTC
TRBD2,many,TRBJ2-7,16,TRBV7-2,CASSLTSGRAFDEQYF,TGTGCCAGCAGCCTAACTAGCGGGAGGGCCTTCGACGAGCAGTACTTC
TRBD2,few,TRBJ2-1,16,TRBV10-1,CASSESRASGRNEQFF,TGCGCCAGCAGTGAGTCGAGGGCTAGCGGGAGAAATGAGCAGTTCTTC
.,few,TRBJ1-4,13,TRBV7-9,CASSPTFLEKLFF,TGTGCCAGCAGCCCCACTTTTCTCGAAAAACTGTTTTTT
.,many,TRBJ2-3,13,TRBV30,CAWSKQGSDTQYF,TGTGCCTGGAGTAAGCAGGGTTCAGATACGCAGTATTTT
TRBD1,.,TRBJ2-4,15,TRBV19,CASRETGRSKNIQYF,TGTGCCAGTAGGGAGACAGGGCGGTCCAAAAACATTCAGTACTTC
.,few,TRBJ2-2,11,TRBV6-2/TRBV6-3,CASGYTGELFF,TGTGCCAGCGGATATACCGGGGAGCTGTTTTTT
.,many,TRBJ2-6,16,TRBV28,CASRVQGGSGANVLTF,TGTGCCAGCAGAGTTCAGGGGGGCTCTGGGGCCAACGTCCTGACTTTC
.,many,TRBJ1-4,14,TRBV18,CASSPRPTNEKLFF,TGTGCCAGCTCACCTCGACCAACTAATGAAAAACTGTTTTTT
TRBD1,few,TRBJ2-1,15,TRBV5-4,CASSLADRVIDEQFF,TGTGCCAGCAGCTTGGCGGACAGGGTGATCGATGAGCAGTTCTTC
TRBD2,.,TRBJ2-1,16,TRBV24-1,CATSGSGTSLYNEQFF,TGTGCCACCAGTGGTTCTGGGACTAGCCTGTACAATGAGCAGTTCTTC
.,.,TRBJ2-7,17,TRBV3-2,CASRDKREVPFLYEQYF,TGTGCCAGCAGGGATAAGCGGGAGGTCCCTTTCCTCTACGAGCAGTACTTC
TRBD1,many,TRBJ2-1,13,TRBV10-3,CAISMGQGNEQFF,TGTGCCATCAGCATGGGACAGGGAAATGAGCAGTTCTTC
.,.,TRBJ1-1,11,TRBV30,CAWSVRNEAFF,TGTGCCTGGAGTGTTCGAAATGAAGCTTTCTTT
.,.,TRBJ2-3,16,TRBV4-1,CASSHENGVDTDTQYF,TGCGCCAGCAGCCATGAGAATGGGGTGGACACAGATACGCAGTATTTT
.,many,TRBJ2-2,14,TRBV5-8,CASSFGDPAGELFF,TGTGCCAGCAGCTTCGGTGACCCGGCCGGGGAGCTGTTTTTT
TRBD1,.,TRBJ2-6,17,TRBV20-1,CSARARDRASGANVLTF,TGCAGTGCTAGAGCCCGGGACAGGGCCTCTGGGGCCAACGTCCTGACTTTC
TRBD2,.,TRBJ2-1,16,TRBV14,CASSGSGTGSYNEQFF,TGTGCCAGCAGCGGTAGCGGGACGGGGTCCTACAATGAGCAGTTCTTC
.,.,TRBJ1-2,13,TRBV6-2/TRBV6-3,CASSYSTTPGYTF,TGTGCCAGCAGTTACTCGACCACCCCGGGCTACACCTTC